The entry below gives a single T cell receptor (beta chain) sequence along with its context. In this sample, this clonotype turned up a few times. Its antigen is currently not known. No base-level quality is on record; no much larger clone is a single base apart. The method was 5' RACE. Sequencing was carried out with an Illumina HiSeq 2000. A universal primer binding site was added through template switching, and the final cDNA carried a unique molecular identifier so that TCR cDNA molecules could be counted accurately. Specific primers in the conserved constant-segment region were used to synthesize first-strand cDNA for TCR alpha and beta chains. To control for contamination, each cDNA library was double barcoded with a SMART-Mk sample barcode plus Illumina barcodes. TruSeq adapter sequences and Illumina sample barcodes were added in two successive PCR steps. The TCR alpha and beta cDNA libraries were sequenced on the Illumina HiSeq platform using custom primers. The published analysis was carried out like this. Unique molecular identifiers were extracted from raw reads with MiGEC, and CDR3 positions were determined with MiXCR. Recombination models were inferred per individual with the repgenHMM and IGoR tools using an EM algorithm. The tcR package in R was used for shared clonotype analysis, with sharing normalized by the product of cloneset sizes. Out-of-frame nonproductive sequences were analyzed to study raw recombination free of thymic and clonal selection effects. Through fastp at Q25 and MiXCR, TCRdb rebuilt clones from the public reads, retaining in-frame beta chains. Rows are combined by CDR3 protein, so each entry shows the most common genes and DNA. The V and J calls reflect TCRdb's pipeline rather than the authors' work. Recorded for this sample are about 210,000 distinct CDR3 sequences; around 10% of them occurred a single time. About 5.5% of the sample is in the top ten clones.

These data belong to a study of identical twins (dated by TCRdb to 2016 to 2017). About the investigation overall: The study deep-sequenced TCR alpha and beta repertoires from monozygotic twins, unrelated adults of various ages and cord blood to test whether fetal clonotypes persist. Replicate twin experiments were performed at different times using different library preparation protocols to rule out contamination.

Every donor in the study was a healthy Caucasian. Using Miltenyi CD45RO+ enrichment and human naive T-cell isolation kits, memory (CD45RO+) and naive T cells were isolated from PBMC. Relative to germline, V is 6 bases shorter and J is 6 bases shorter, with 13 bases between their ends. CDR1 DFQATT and CDR2 SNEGSKA were looked up in the germline V gene (reference sequence). The CDR3 covers 12 residues, taking in both the cysteine and the phenylalanine. Only the CDR3 DNA is retained, 36 bases long and in frame from the first base. The research as a whole found: Because the same donors could not be followed over many years, the conclusions relied on cross-sectional statistical analysis. Compared with coincidental sharing between unrelated individuals, an excess of low generation-probability sequences was observed among out-of-frame TCR alpha sequences shared between twins. Abundant cord blood beta clonotypes carried fewer insertions; young adult naive repertoires showed a weaker similar trend, while memory repertoires showed none. Out-of-frame TCR alpha sharing in monozygotic twins was systematically underestimated by recombination models, whereas sharing between unrelated individuals was in agreement with the recombination models. A weaker excess of twin sharing was found in beta out-of-frame sequences because the signal-to-noise ratio was lowered by fewer shared sequences. Invariant T cells such as MAIT and iNKT could partly confound zero-insertion analyses, though diverse VJ usage argued against this for most clonotypes.

The TCR originated in a woman younger than 30 in good health. The specimen was memory (CD45RO+) T cells sorted from blood. The cell subset or site label on this specimen signifies: CD45RO+ enriched T cells. In this chain, TRBV20-1 is recombined with TRBJ2-3; the D segment could be TRBD2, given 5 matching bases. The nucleotides read TGCAGTGCGCGGACTGTCTATGATACGCAGTATTTT. It is translated as CSARTVYDTQYF.